This is a list of T cell receptor beta chains from one sample in a study of radiotherapy plus CTLA-4 blockade in lung cancer. The table came from immunoSEQ multiplex PCR; TCRdb's copy has only in-frame clones and leaves some out. The profile shows around 80,000 clones, less than 85% of them singletons. Sequencing was performed on peripheral blood, taken from a patient treated with radiotherapy plus ipilimumab. Receptors originate from a human donor with non-small cell lung cancer whose response to radiotherapy plus ipilimumab could not be evaluated. CDR3s leave out the opening cysteine and the closing phenylalanine or tryptophan. Clone size is not always given. Where it is, it says once, few, many or a class for expanded clones.

v_call: TRBV1
clone_size: few
j_call: TRBJ2-1
cdr3_aa: TSLSLGAYNEQF

v_call: TRBV7-9
clone_size: NA
j_call: TRBJ1-2
cdr3_aa: ASSPGQGARYT

v_call: TRBV6-4
clone_size: few
j_call: TRBJ2-1
cdr3_aa: ASSEIGGRSSYNEQF

v_call: TRBV18
clone_size: NA
j_call: TRBJ1-2
cdr3_aa: ASSPDREYGYT

v_call: TRBV7-7
clone_size: NA
j_call: TRBJ2-1
cdr3_aa: ASSLSGGGEQF

v_call: TRBV4-1
clone_size: NA
j_call: TRBJ2-7
cdr3_aa: ASSRPRAGSYEQY

v_call: TRBV6-6
clone_size: NA
j_call: TRBJ1-1
cdr3_aa: ASSYSSGETEAF

v_call: TRBV15
clone_size: NA
j_call: TRBJ2-1
cdr3_aa: ATSRSASGDNEQF

v_call: TRBV19
clone_size: NA
j_call: TRBJ1-1
cdr3_aa: ASSYRDRGYGNTEAF

v_call: TRBV27
clone_size: NA
j_call: TRBJ1-1
cdr3_aa: ASSLFRDASTEAF

v_call: TRBV7-9
clone_size: NA
j_call: TRBJ2-6
cdr3_aa: ASSLVRSSGANVLT

v_call: TRBV7-6
clone_size: few
j_call: TRBJ1-2
cdr3_aa: ASSPLPDRAYGYT

v_call: TRBV19
clone_size: NA
j_call: TRBJ1-1
cdr3_aa: ASYPTGNSIEAF

v_call: TRBV2
clone_size: few
j_call: TRBJ1-4
cdr3_aa: ASRPVGQNGEKLF

v_call: TRBV19
clone_size: NA
j_call: TRBJ2-7
cdr3_aa: ASSAGGLTYEQY

v_call: TRBV9
clone_size: few
j_call: TRBJ1-4
cdr3_aa: ASSVGVSRNEKLF

v_call: TRBV6-5
clone_size: NA
j_call: TRBJ1-4
cdr3_aa: ASSEMRTNEKLF

v_call: TRBV5-1
clone_size: NA
j_call: TRBJ2-3
cdr3_aa: ASSPPGGSGTDTQY

v_call: TRBV18
clone_size: NA
j_call: TRBJ2-1
cdr3_aa: ASSPLGGEYNEQF

v_call: TRBV10-3
clone_size: NA
j_call: TRBJ1-2
cdr3_aa: AISESRGDRIYGYT

v_call: TRBV19
clone_size: few
j_call: TRBJ1-2
cdr3_aa: ASMDRVIGYT

v_call: TRBV28
clone_size: NA
j_call: TRBJ1-1
cdr3_aa: ATMGFSAGGGTEAF

v_call: TRBV6-5
clone_size: NA
j_call: TRBJ1-5
cdr3_aa: ASSEQGMNQPQH

v_call: TRBV4-1
clone_size: NA
j_call: TRBJ1-2
cdr3_aa: ASSLSHGTANYGYT

v_call: TRBV6-4
clone_size: NA
j_call: TRBJ2-3
cdr3_aa: ASSVSSGSTDTQY

v_call: TRBV5-5
clone_size: once
j_call: TRBJ2-7
cdr3_aa: ASSLTRTTYEQY

v_call: TRBV7-2
clone_size: NA
j_call: TRBJ2-3
cdr3_aa: ASSLWRGTDTQY

v_call: TRBV6-6
clone_size: few
j_call: TRBJ1-5
cdr3_aa: ASSYGGDGPQH

v_call: TRBV27
clone_size: NA
j_call: TRBJ1-1
cdr3_aa: ASSSGTVPLNTEAF

v_call: TRBV5-4
clone_size: NA
j_call: TRBJ1-4
cdr3_aa: ASSLGGAPDEKLF

v_call: TRBV15
clone_size: NA
j_call: TRBJ1-2
cdr3_aa: ATSALHRDSNYGYT

v_call: TRBV5-8
clone_size: NA
j_call: TRBJ1-1
cdr3_aa: ASRPRGIGEAF

v_call: TRBV28
clone_size: NA
j_call: TRBJ1-1
cdr3_aa: ASSSLMGLTRNTEAF

v_call: TRBV9
clone_size: NA
j_call: TRBJ2-2
cdr3_aa: ASSVDGKNTGELF

v_call: TRBV29-1
clone_size: NA
j_call: TRBJ1-1
cdr3_aa: SVLAGSEAF

v_call: TRBV7-9
clone_size: NA
j_call: TRBJ2-7
cdr3_aa: ASSLGIGGDYEQY

v_call: TRBV28
clone_size: once
j_call: TRBJ1-2
cdr3_aa: ASSWPGTPNYGYT

v_call: TRBV11-3
clone_size: NA
j_call: TRBJ2-7
cdr3_aa: ASSFGAGREQY

v_call: TRBV5-4
clone_size: NA
j_call: TRBJ2-1
cdr3_aa: ASTGGALLYNEQF

v_call: TRBV10-1
clone_size: NA
j_call: TRBJ2-3
cdr3_aa: ASSESTGQTGRY

v_call: TRBV7-6
clone_size: NA
j_call: TRBJ2-5
cdr3_aa: ASSLGGGGETQY

v_call: TRBV6-1
clone_size: NA
j_call: TRBJ2-7
cdr3_aa: ASSEDGVAWPHSYEQY

v_call: TRBV7-9
clone_size: NA
j_call: TRBJ2-2
cdr3_aa: ASSSSRGESTGELF

v_call: TRBV5-1
clone_size: few
j_call: TRBJ1-4
cdr3_aa: ASSLGTVNEKLF

v_call: TRBV19
clone_size: NA
j_call: TRBJ2-4
cdr3_aa: ASSPPGGSDIQY

v_call: TRBV18
clone_size: NA
j_call: TRBJ1-6
cdr3_aa: ASSPAGPNSPLH

v_call: TRBV28
clone_size: NA
j_call: TRBJ1-6
cdr3_aa: ASSRTELLGSPLH

v_call: TRBV28
clone_size: NA
j_call: TRBJ1-6
cdr3_aa: ASSLDGQGNSPLH

v_call: TRBV11-3
clone_size: NA
j_call: TRBJ2-6
cdr3_aa: ASSSKGRGEGANVLT

v_call: TRBV7-3
clone_size: few
j_call: TRBJ2-5
cdr3_aa: ASSLGTGYQETQY

v_call: TRBV7-2
clone_size: NA
j_call: TRBJ2-7
cdr3_aa: ASSFGAGDGHEQY

v_call: TRBV11-3
clone_size: NA
j_call: TRBJ1-1
cdr3_aa: ASSFNRDTEAF

v_call: TRBV2
clone_size: NA
j_call: TRBJ1-5
cdr3_aa: ASSDRGQGAQPQH

v_call: TRBV7-2
clone_size: NA
j_call: TRBJ2-7
cdr3_aa: ASSLASLRDKGYEQY

v_call: TRBV5-6
clone_size: NA
j_call: TRBJ1-2
cdr3_aa: ASSRFTLQGMHRSGYT

v_call: TRBV5-4
clone_size: NA
j_call: TRBJ2-2
cdr3_aa: ASSLTVLSRELF

v_call: TRBV7-2
clone_size: NA
j_call: TRBJ2-5
cdr3_aa: ASSFNSGEGETQY

v_call: TRBV12-5
clone_size: NA
j_call: TRBJ2-1
cdr3_aa: ASGSHGGSGTYNEQF

v_call: TRBV19
clone_size: once
j_call: TRBJ1-2
cdr3_aa: ASREDRVRDGYT

v_call: TRBV4-1
clone_size: few
j_call: TRBJ2-2
cdr3_aa: ASSLSGANTGELF